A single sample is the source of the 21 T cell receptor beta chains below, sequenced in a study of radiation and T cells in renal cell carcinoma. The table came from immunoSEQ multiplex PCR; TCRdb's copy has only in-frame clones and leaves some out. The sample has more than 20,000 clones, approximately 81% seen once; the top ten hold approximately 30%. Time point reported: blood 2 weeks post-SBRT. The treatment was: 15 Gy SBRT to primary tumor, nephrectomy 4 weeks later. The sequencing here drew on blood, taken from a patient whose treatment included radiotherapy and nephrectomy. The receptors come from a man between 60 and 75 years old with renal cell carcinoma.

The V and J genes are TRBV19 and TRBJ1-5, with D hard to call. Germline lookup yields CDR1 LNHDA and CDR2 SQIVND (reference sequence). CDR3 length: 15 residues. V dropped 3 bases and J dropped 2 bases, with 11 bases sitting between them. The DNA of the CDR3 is TGTGCCAGTAGTATCCCCCTTGCGGGCAATCAGCCCCAGCATTTT. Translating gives CASSIPLAGNQPQHF.

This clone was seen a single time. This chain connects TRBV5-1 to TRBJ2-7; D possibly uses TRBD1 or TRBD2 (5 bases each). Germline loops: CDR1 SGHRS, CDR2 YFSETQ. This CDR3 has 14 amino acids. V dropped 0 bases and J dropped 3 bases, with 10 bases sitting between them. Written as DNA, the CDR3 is TGCGCCAGCAGCTTGGTCGCAGGGAGCTACGAGCAGTACTTC. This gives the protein CASSLVAGSYEQYF.

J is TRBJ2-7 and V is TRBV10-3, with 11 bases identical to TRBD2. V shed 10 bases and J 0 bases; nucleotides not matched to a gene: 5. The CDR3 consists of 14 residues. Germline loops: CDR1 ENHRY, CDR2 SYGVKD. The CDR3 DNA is TGTGCCAGCAAAACTAGCGGGAGCTCCTACGAGCAGTACTTC. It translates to CASKTSGSSYEQYF.

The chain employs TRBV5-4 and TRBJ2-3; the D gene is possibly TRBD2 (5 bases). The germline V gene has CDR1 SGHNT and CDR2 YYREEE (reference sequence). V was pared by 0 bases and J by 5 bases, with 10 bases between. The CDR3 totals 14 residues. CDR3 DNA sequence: TGTGCCAGCAGCTTGGCCGGGAAGCAAGATACGCAGTATTTT. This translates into CASSLAGKQDTQYF.

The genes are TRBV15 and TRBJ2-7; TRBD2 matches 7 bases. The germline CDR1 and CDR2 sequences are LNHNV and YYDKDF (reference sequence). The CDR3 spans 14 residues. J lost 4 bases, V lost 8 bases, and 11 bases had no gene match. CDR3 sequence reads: CATGLAGVGYEQYF. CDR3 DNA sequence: TGTGCCACCGGGCTGGCGGGAGTAGGGTACGAGCAGTACTTC. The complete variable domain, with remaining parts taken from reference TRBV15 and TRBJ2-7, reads DAMVIQNPRYQVTQFGKPVTLSCSQTLNHNVMYWYQQKSSQAPKLLFHYYDKDFNNEADTPDNFQSRRPNTSFCFLDIRSPGLGDTAMYLCATGLAGVGYEQYFGPGTRLTVT.

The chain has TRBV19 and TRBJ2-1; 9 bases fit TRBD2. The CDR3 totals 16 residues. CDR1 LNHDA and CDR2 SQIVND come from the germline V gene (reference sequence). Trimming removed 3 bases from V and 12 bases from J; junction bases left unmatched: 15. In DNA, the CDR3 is TGTGCCAGTAGTATGGTGTCGGGACTAGCTTTTAAGTTGCAGTTCTTC. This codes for CASSMVSGLAFKLQFF.

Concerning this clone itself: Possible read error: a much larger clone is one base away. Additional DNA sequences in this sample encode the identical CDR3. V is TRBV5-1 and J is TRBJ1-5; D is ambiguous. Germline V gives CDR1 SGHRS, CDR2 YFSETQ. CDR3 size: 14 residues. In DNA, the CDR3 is TGTGCCAGCAGCTTGTTGGGTGGCAATCAGCCCCAGCATTTT. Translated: CASSLLGGNQPQHF.

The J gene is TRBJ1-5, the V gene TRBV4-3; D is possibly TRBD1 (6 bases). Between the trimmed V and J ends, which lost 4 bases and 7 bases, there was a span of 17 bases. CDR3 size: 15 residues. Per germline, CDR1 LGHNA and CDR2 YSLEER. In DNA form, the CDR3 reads TGCGCCAGCAGCCCCAAAAGGGGGGGCGGACAGCCCCAGCATTTT. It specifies CASSPKRGGGQPQHF.

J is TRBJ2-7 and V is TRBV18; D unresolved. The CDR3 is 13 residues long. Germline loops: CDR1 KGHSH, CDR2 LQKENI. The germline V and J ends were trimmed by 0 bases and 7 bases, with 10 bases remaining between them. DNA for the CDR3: TGTGCCAGCTCACCACCTCGGCCGAGTGAGCAGTACTTC. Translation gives CASSPPRPSEQYF.

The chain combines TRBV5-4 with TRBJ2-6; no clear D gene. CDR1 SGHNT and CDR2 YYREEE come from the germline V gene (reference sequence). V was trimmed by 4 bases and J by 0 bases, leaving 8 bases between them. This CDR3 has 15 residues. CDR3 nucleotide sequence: TGTGCCAGCAGCCGGTTGAGCTCTGGGGCCAACGTCCTGACTTTC. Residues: CASSRLSSGANVLTF. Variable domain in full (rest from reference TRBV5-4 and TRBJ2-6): ETGVTQSPTHLIKTRGQQVTLRCSSQSGHNTVSWYQQALGQGPQFIFQYYREEENGRGNFPPRFSGLQFPNYSSELNVNALELDDSALYLCASSRLSSGANVLTFGAGSRLTVL.

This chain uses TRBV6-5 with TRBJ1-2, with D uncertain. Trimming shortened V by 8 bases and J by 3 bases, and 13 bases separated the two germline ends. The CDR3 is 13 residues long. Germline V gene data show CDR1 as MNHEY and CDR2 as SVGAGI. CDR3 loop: CASSPGSDYGYTF. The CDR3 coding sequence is TGTGCCAGCTCACCCGGGTCTGACTATGGCTACACCTTC.

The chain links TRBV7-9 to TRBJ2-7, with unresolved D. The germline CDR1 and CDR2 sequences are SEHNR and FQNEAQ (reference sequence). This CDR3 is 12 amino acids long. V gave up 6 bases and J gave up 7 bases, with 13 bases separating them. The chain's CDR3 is CASRPNLREQYF. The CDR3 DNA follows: TGTGCCAGCAGGCCCAATCTGCGGGAGCAGTACTTC.

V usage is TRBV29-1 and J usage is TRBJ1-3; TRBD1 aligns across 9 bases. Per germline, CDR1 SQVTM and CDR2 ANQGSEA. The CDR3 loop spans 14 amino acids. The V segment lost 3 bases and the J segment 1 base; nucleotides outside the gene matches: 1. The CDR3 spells CSVDGTGSGNTIYF. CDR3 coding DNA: TGCAGCGTTGACGGGACAGGGTCTGGAAACACCATATATTTT.

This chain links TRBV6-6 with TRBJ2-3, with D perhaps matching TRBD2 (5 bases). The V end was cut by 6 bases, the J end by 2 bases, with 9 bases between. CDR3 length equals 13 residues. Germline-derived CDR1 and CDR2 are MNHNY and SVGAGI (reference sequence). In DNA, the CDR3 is TGTGCCAGCAGCGGTAGCGCCACAGATACGCAGTATTTT. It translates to CASSGSATDTQYF.

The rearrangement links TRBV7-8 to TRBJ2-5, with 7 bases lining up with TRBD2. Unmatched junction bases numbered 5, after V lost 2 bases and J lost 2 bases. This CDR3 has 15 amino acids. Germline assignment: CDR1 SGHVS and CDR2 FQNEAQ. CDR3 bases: TGTGCCAGCAGCTTACTCGGGGGGATGCAAGAGACCCAGTACTTC. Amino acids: CASSLLGGMQETQYF.

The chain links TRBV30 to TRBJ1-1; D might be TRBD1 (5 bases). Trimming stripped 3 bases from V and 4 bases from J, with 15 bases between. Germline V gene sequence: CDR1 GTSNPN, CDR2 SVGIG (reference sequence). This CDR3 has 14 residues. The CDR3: CAWSALRGGTEAFF. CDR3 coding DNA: TGTGCCTGGAGCGCCCTAAGGGGTGGCACTGAAGCTTTCTTT. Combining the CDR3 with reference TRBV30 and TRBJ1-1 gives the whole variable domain SQTIHQWPATLVQPVGSPLSLECTVEGTSNPNLYWYRQAAGRGLQLLFYSVGIGQISSEVPQNLSASRPQDRQFILSSKKLLLSDSGFYLCAWSALRGGTEAFFGQGTRLTVV.

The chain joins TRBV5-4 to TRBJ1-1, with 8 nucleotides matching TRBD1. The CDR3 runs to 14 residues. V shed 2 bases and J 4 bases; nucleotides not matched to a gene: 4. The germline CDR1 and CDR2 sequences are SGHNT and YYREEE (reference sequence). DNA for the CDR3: TGTGCCAGCAGCTTACGACAGGGGATCACTGAAGCTTTCTTT. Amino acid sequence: CASSLRQGITEAFF.

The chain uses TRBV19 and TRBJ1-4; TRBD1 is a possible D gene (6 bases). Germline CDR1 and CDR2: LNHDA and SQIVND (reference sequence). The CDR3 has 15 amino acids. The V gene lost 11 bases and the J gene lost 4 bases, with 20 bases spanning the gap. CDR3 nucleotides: TGTGCCGCGAGGGGGGGCGCCGACAATAATGAAAAACTGTTTTTT. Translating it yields CAARGGADNNEKLFF.

CDR3 nucleotides: TGTGCCAGCAGCTTAGAAGCGGAGAAGGAGCAGTACTTC. It translates to CASSLEAEKEQYF. The rearrangement joins TRBV7-2 to TRBJ2-7; D is possibly TRBD2 (5 bases). The CDR3 spans 13 residues. The V end lost 1 base, the J end lost 7 bases, and 11 bases lay between the germline ends. The germline gives CDR1 SGHTA, CDR2 FQGNSA.

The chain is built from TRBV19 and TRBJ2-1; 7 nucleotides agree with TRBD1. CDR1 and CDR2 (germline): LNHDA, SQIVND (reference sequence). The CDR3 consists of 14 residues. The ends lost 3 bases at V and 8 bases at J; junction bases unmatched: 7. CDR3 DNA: TGTGCCAGTAGTATGAGTAGGGGGCTCTATGAGCAGTTCTTC. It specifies CASSMSRGLYEQFF.

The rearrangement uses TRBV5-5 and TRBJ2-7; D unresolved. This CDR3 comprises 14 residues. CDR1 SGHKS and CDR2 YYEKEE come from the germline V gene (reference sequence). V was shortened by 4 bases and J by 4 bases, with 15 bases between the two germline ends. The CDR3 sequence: CASSEDDPRYEQYF. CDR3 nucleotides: TGTGCCAGCAGCGAGGACGATCCCAGGTACGAGCAGTACTTC.